The 20 T cell receptor beta chains in this list originate from one sample, sequenced in a study of shared clonotypes between healthy human individuals. TCRdb keeps only in-frame clones here, not all; method: immunoSEQ multiplex PCR. The table has around 2.1 million clones, just over 90% seen once. CD45RO-negative CD8 cells positively selected for CCR7 made up the naive population, which excluded terminally differentiated effector memory CD45RA+ cells. Sequenced: naive CD8+ T cells from PBMCs. The source is a man between 18 and 35 years old in good health. Some clones in this sample may be carry-over from other donors' samples.

The rearrangement links TRBV9 to TRBJ2-3, with a weak D call TRBD2 (5 bases). This CDR3 has 15 residues. Trimming removed 0 bases from V and 5 bases from J, with 13 bases in between. Germline V gene data show CDR1 as SGDLS and CDR2 as YYNGEE. The CDR3 sequence: CASSVDNLGRDTQYF. The CDR3, as DNA: TGTGCCAGCAGCGTAGACAATCTGGGGAGAGATACGCAGTATTTT.

This rearrangement joins TRBV7-3 to TRBJ2-3; TRBD1 matches 9 bases. The CDR3 is 15 residues long. CDR1 SGHTA and CDR2 FQGTGA come from the germline V gene. Losses at the gene ends were 4 bases for V and 2 bases for J; bases not matched to a gene: 4. CDR3 amino acids: CASSSGTGYTDTQYF. In DNA, the CDR3 is TGTGCCAGCAGCTCAGGGACAGGGTACACAGATACGCAGTATTTT.

The chain combines TRBV4-2 with TRBJ1-5; 7 positions match TRBD1. The germline V gene has CDR1 LGHNA and CDR2 YNFKEQ. V lost 0 bases, J lost 5 bases, and 10 bases stayed unmatched. The CDR3 consists of 17 residues. CDR3 loop: CASSQDGSTGVYQPQHF. In DNA form, the CDR3 reads TGTGCCAGCAGCCAAGACGGTTCAACAGGGGTTTATCAGCCCCAGCATTTT.

V gene TRBV7-9 combines with J gene TRBJ1-1; D is unresolved. The V and J ends lost 3 bases and 0 bases respectively, with 8 bases between them. The CDR3 runs to 14 residues. Germline CDR1 and CDR2: SEHNR and FQNEAQ (reference sequence). In DNA form, the CDR3 reads TGTGCCAGCAGCTTTTTGGGCCTGAACACTGAAGCTTTCTTT. It translates to CASSFLGLNTEAFF.

This clone appeared a single time. J is TRBJ2-2 and V is TRBV4-3; D possibly matches TRBD1 or TRBD2 (5 bases each). Germline CDR1 LGHNA, CDR2 YSLEER. V was cut by 6 bases and J by 3 bases, with 17 bases left in between. The CDR3 extends over 16 amino acids. CDR3 DNA: TGCGCCAGCAGTCGCCTATCGGGGCCAGACACCGGGGAGCTGTTTTTT. Amino acid sequence: CASSRLSGPDTGELFF.

V and J are TRBV5-3 and TRBJ1-2; possible D gene TRBD1, 6 bases. TRBV5-3 is placed among ORFs of uncertain function. With 1 base removed from V and 4 bases from J, the gap between germline ends came to 14 bases. This CDR3 has 15 residues. The CDR3 sequence: CARSLNPRQAYGYTF. The CDR3, as DNA: TGTGCCAGAAGCTTGAACCCCCGACAGGCCTATGGCTACACCTTC.

The genes are TRBV27 and TRBJ2-7; 9 nucleotides align to TRBD1. The V segment lost 0 bases and the J segment 5 bases; nucleotides outside the gene matches: 8. This CDR3 has 16 amino acids. The germline V gene encodes CDR1 MNHEY and CDR2 SMNVEV (reference sequence). CDR3 loop: CASSLSVGTGQHEQYF. The CDR3 DNA reads as TGTGCCAGCAGTTTATCGGTCGGGACAGGGCAACACGAGCAGTACTTC.

This clone appeared a single time. The chain is built from TRBV13 and TRBJ2-7; D gene ambiguous. The CDR3 covers 14 residues. V gave up 5 bases and J gave up 3 bases, with 14 bases separating them. In germline, CDR1 is PRHDT, CDR2 FYEKMQ (reference sequence). The CDR3 DNA reads TGTGCCAGCAGCCGTGGTCGCGTAGACTACGAGCAGTACTTC. Translation gives CASSRGRVDYEQYF. Full variable domain (remainder filled in from reference TRBV13 and TRBJ2-7): AAGVIQSPRHLIKEKRETATLKCYPIPRHDTVYWYQQGPGQDPQFLISFYEKMQSDKGSIPDRFSAQQFSDYHSELNMSSLELGDSALYFCASSRGRVDYEQYFGPGTRLTVT.

The chain recombines TRBV28 with TRBJ2-7, with TRBD2 matching 11 bases. Germline lookup yields CDR1 MDHEN and CDR2 SYDVKM. The CDR3 consists of 16 residues. Unmatched junction bases numbered 3, after V lost 2 bases and J lost 0 bases. CDR3 loop: CASSLRTSGFSYEQYF. For the CDR3, the DNA is TGTGCCAGCAGTTTACGGACTAGCGGGTTCTCCTACGAGCAGTACTTC.

This chain links TRBV13 with TRBJ2-7; TRBD2 matches 7 bases. Trimming took 2 bases from V and 2 from J; bases not matched to a gene: 3. This CDR3 spans 14 amino acids. CDR1 is PRHDT and CDR2 is FYEKMQ in the germline V gene (reference sequence). CDR3 sequence: CASSLKAGPYEQYF. CDR3 nucleotide sequence: TGTGCCAGCAGCTTAAAAGCGGGACCCTACGAGCAGTACTTC.

The chain is built from TRBV27 and TRBJ1-5; D uncertain. V gave up 8 bases and J gave up 6 bases, with 17 bases separating them. Germline-derived CDR1 and CDR2 are MNHEY and SMNVEV (reference sequence). CDR3 length: 14 residues. CDR3 nucleotide sequence: TGTGCCAGCGCCATTGCGGGAAAGAGTCAGCCCCAGCATTTT. Protein: CASAIAGKSQPQHF.

The V gene is TRBV7-8, the J gene TRBJ2-7, with a tentative D call TRBD1 (5 bases). Looked up from germline, CDR1 is SGHVS and CDR2 is FQNEAQ. The germline V and J ends were trimmed by 8 bases and 0 bases, with 8 bases remaining between them. The CDR3 is 12 amino acids. The CDR3 DNA reads TGTGCCAGCTCGACAGCCTCCTACGAGCAGTACTTC. It codes for CASSTASYEQYF.

This chain connects TRBV15 to TRBJ1-4; a possible D gene is TRBD1 (5 bases). The ends were cut back, 3 bases at V and 15 bases at J, with 14 bases in the middle. Germline values: CDR1 LNHNV, CDR2 YYDKDF (reference sequence). The CDR3 spans 12 residues. DNA for the CDR3: TGTGCCACCAGCAGCCATACCAGCAGGGTGTTTTTT. Its protein product is CATSSHTSRVFF.

V gene TRBV4-1 combines with J gene TRBJ1-5; D remains unclear. V lost 0 bases, J lost 0 bases, and 3 bases lay in between. The V gene's germline CDR1 is MGHRA and CDR2 YSYEKL. The CDR3 is made up of 14 amino acids. Here the CDR3 reads CASSQDHSNQPQHF. The CDR3 nucleotides are TGCGCCAGCAGCCAAGATCATAGCAATCAGCCCCAGCATTTT.

The chain uses TRBV25-1 and TRBJ1-2; D unresolved. Germline V gene data show CDR1 as MGHDK and CDR2 as SYGVNS. This CDR3 is 13 amino acids long. Deletions cut 3 bases from V and 11 bases from J, with 16 bases between. CDR3 amino acids: CASSDGVAAKYTF. DNA of the CDR3: TGTGCCAGCAGTGATGGGGTGGCGGCTAAGTACACCTTC.

The rearrangement joins TRBV6-1 to TRBJ1-1; TRBD1 agrees at 7 bases. The CDR3 totals 13 residues. Per germline, CDR1 MNHNS and CDR2 SASEGT. V gave up 6 bases and J gave up 5 bases; unmatched junction bases: 6. CDR3 residues: CASRTGIETEAFF. The DNA for the CDR3 is TGTGCCAGCAGGACAGGGATCGAGACTGAAGCTTTCTTT.

V gene TRBV7-3 combines with J gene TRBJ2-1, with a tentative D call TRBD2 (6 bases). There are 16 residues in the CDR3. Germline lookup yields CDR1 SGHTA and CDR2 FQGTGA. The V end lost 7 bases, the J end lost 8 bases, and 24 bases lay between the germline ends. The CDR3 coding sequence is TGTGCCAGCACCGCCTCCGGGAGAGGAAGGGGTGATGAGCAGTTCTTC. As protein: CASTASGRGRGDEQFF.

V usage is TRBV12-5 and J usage is TRBJ1-1, with D possibly matching TRBD1 (6 bases). CDR1 LGHNT and CDR2 FRNRAP come from the germline V gene. V lost 9 bases and J lost 1, with 12 bases in between. The CDR3 totals 13 residues. CDR3 residues: CARGGSGNTEAFF. The CDR3 DNA sequence: TGTGCTAGAGGGGGTTCGGGGAACACTGAAGCTTTCTTT.

V usage is TRBV27 and J usage is TRBJ1-1; a weak D match, TRBD1 (6 bases). The V end was cut by 6 bases, the J end by 1 base, with 15 bases between. This CDR3 has 15 amino acids. Germline assignment: CDR1 MNHEY and CDR2 SMNVEV (reference sequence). Here the CDR3 DNA reads TGTGCCAGCAGGTGGGGGGCAGAGGGGAACACTGAAGCTTTCTTT. It specifies CASRWGAEGNTEAFF.

This chain joins TRBV27 and TRBJ1-2; 8 positions match TRBD1. The germline CDR1 and CDR2 sequences are MNHEY and SMNVEV (reference sequence). The CDR3 sequence is 13 residues long. V shed 5 bases and J 8 bases; nucleotides not matched to a gene: 7. CDR3 region: CASSDRGLGGYTF. CDR3 coding DNA: TGTGCCAGCAGTGACAGGGGTTTGGGGGGCTACACCTTC.